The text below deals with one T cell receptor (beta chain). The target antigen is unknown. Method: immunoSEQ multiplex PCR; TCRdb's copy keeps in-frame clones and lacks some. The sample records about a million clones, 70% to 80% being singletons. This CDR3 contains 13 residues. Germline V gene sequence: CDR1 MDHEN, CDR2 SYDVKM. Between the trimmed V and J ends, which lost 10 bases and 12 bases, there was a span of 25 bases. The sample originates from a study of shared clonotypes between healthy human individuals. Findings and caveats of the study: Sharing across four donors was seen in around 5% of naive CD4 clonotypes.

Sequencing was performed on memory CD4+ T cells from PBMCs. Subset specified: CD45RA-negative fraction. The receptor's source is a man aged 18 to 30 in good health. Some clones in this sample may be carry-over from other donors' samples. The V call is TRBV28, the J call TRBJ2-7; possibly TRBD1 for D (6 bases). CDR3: CAIHIPLQGKTYF. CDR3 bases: TGTGCCATCCATATACCCCTCCAGGGGAAAACGTACTTC.